The clone carrying this TCR beta chain was seen a handful of times. The data are from a study of blood T cell repertoires in COVID-19. The table came from immunoSEQ multiplex PCR; TCRdb's copy has only in-frame clones and leaves some out. Of around 300,000 clones listed, 80% to 90% were seen once; the top ten hold roughly 2.3%. The specimen was PBMCs or T cells enriched from blood (not recorded which). The receptor was derived from a woman aged 18 to 35 who had recovered from COVID-19.

This CDR3 is CSAARGYGYTF. CDR3 DNA sequence: TGCAGTGCTGCCAGGGGCTATGGCTACACCTTC. V usage is TRBV20-1 and J usage is TRBJ1-2, with a tentative D call TRBD1 (6 bases). Deletions cut 5 bases from V and 4 bases from J, with 8 bases between. This CDR3 has 11 residues. The germline gives CDR1 DFQATT, CDR2 SNEGSKA (reference sequence).